This T cell receptor beta chain was sequenced in a study of patients and donors after allogeneic stem cell transplantation. Only a few counts were recorded for this clonotype. TCRdb re-called the RT-PCR reads through MiXCR, storing one row per CDR3 protein. The sample has about 410,000 distinct CDR3 sequences, more than 15% seen once; the top ten hold 6.5% to 7.5%. The CDR3 has 15 amino acids. Germline lookup yields CDR1 LNHDA and CDR2 SQIVND (reference sequence). After removal of 4 bases from V and 5 bases from J, the junction contained 9 bases not matched to a gene. What was sequenced was blood, either unsorted or a sorted T cell fraction (not recorded which). This clonotype was obtained from a human donor who was either an allogeneic HSCT recipient or a stem cell or donor lymphocyte infusion donor (not recorded which). It is not recorded whose cells these are; they may come from a transplant donor. The chain couples TRBV19 to TRBJ1-1, with 8 bases lining up with TRBD1. CDR3 sequence: CASSTTGEGWTEAFF. CDR3 bases: TGTGCCAGTAGTACGACAGGGGAGGGGTGGACTGAAGCTTTCTTT.